The clone carrying this TCR beta chain appeared many times. Antigen specificity is unknown. The sample belongs to a study of early T cells in non-severe SARS-CoV-2 infection. Study overall: The authors sequenced bulk RNA from unsorted whole blood, leaving chains unpaired. Findings and limits, study-wide: Database matching using VDJdb favored anti-spike CD8 responses, with private and CD4 specificities left missing.

Unique molecular identifiers tagged individual cDNA molecules. TCRdb ran MiXCR on the 5' RACE reads and lists one entry per CDR3 protein. The sample contains about 83,000 distinct CDR3 sequences, 12% to 15% of which appear only once. V was clipped by 7 bases and J by 8 bases, with 18 bases between them. The CDR3 contains 15 residues. The V gene's germline CDR1 is SNHLY and CDR2 FYNNEI. This sequence originates from an adult who was a healthcare worker with PCR-confirmed SARS-CoV-2 infection or an uninfected control (not recorded which). V gene TRBV2 combines with J gene TRBJ1-6, with D maybe TRBD1 (6 bases). The sample consisted of whole blood. CDR3 sequence: CASIRNRESYSPLHF. The CDR3 DNA reads TGTGCCAGCATTCGGAACAGGGAATCGTATTCACCCCTCCACTTT.